Below, 6 T cell receptor beta chains from the same sample are listed, as sequenced in a study of blood T cell repertoires in COVID-19. Data came from immunoSEQ multiplex PCR; TCRdb stores just in-frame clones and leaves some out. The sample has about 280,000 clones, roughly 90% seen once. Sequenced sample: peripheral blood. The receptors were sampled from a woman aged 70-85 years with COVID-19, enrolled during active disease.

J is TRBJ1-6 and V is TRBV30; 7 positions agree with TRBD1. This CDR3 region has 14 residues. Trimming at V came to 1 base and at J to 9 bases, leaving 6 bases not matched to a gene. The germline CDR1 and CDR2 sequences are GTSNPN and SVGIG (reference sequence). The CDR3 loop reads CAWSGIGGISPLHF. The CDR3, as DNA: TGTGCCTGGAGTGGCATAGGGGGCATTTCACCCCTCCACTTT.

The chain is built from TRBV11-2 and TRBJ1-3; 7 bases align to TRBD1. V lost 3 bases to trimming and J lost 0 bases; unmatched junction nucleotides: 5. The germline gives CDR1 SGHAT, CDR2 FQNNGV. The length of the CDR3 is 16 residues. This chain's CDR3 is CASSFMRGLSGNTIYF. Written as DNA, the CDR3 is TGTGCCAGCAGCTTTATGAGGGGGCTCTCTGGAAACACCATATATTTT.

This clone appeared a single time. V and J are TRBV1 and TRBJ1-1; the D segment call TRBD1 is taken from the table without a DNA check. TRBV1 is a listed pseudogene. CDR3 length: 13 amino acids. The CDR3 spells CTSARAPYTEAFF. The CDR3 DNA follows: TGCACCAGCGCCAGGGCGCCGTACACTGAAGCTTTCTTT.

This clone was observed once. The gene calls are TRBV7-9 and TRBJ1-4, with D uncertain. The CDR3 contains 13 residues. Germline CDR1 SEHNR, CDR2 FQNEAQ (reference sequence). V lost 5 bases and J lost 8, with 12 bases in between. The CDR3 DNA sequence: TGTGCCAGCAGCCCTACCCGCAACGAAAAACTGTTTTTT. Encoded protein: CASSPTRNEKLFF.

This chain connects TRBV27 to TRBJ1-1, with 8 bases aligning to TRBD1. Germline V gene sequence: CDR1 MNHEY, CDR2 SMNVEV (reference sequence). This CDR3 contains 16 residues. The ends lost 4 bases at V and 4 bases at J; junction bases unmatched: 11. The CDR3 DNA is TGTGCCAGCAGTTCCCCCTCGGCAGGGGGCTTCACTGAAGCTTTCTTT. Its translation: CASSSPSAGGFTEAFF.

This sequence joins TRBV10-3 and TRBJ2-5; 11 bases align to TRBD2. Germline V gene data show CDR1 as ENHRY and CDR2 as SYGVKD. Trimming cost V 6 bases and J 1 base; bases outside gene matches: 4. This CDR3 is 15 amino acids long. The CDR3 DNA sequence: TGTGCCATCAGCCTTAGCGGGGGGGCCCAAGAGACCCAGTACTTC. Translated: CAISLSGGAQETQYF.